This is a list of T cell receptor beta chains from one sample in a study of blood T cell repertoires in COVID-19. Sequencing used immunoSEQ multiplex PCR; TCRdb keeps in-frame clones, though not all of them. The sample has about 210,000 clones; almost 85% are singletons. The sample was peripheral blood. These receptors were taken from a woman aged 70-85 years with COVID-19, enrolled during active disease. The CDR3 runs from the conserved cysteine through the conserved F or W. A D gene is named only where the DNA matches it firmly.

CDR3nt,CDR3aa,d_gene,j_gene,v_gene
TGTGCCAGCAGCGCCTCCGGGACAGGTCTCCAGCCCCAGCATTTT,CASSASGTGLQPQHF,TRBD1,TRBJ1-5,TRBV9
TGTGCCTGGAGGCCACCAGCGAGGGAGACCCAGTACTTC,CAWRPPARETQYF,NA,TRBJ2-5,TRBV30
TGTGCCAGCAGTGAATACAGGGAGCAGTTCTTC,CASSEYREQFF,NA,TRBJ2-1,TRBV6-1
TGTGCCAGCAGCCCTCTTGGGGGGGGGCCAGATACGCAGTATTTT,CASSPLGGGPDTQYF,NA,TRBJ2-3,TRBV11-3
TGTGCCAGCAGCTTGGACAGGGTCGGATATAATTCACCCCTCCACTTT,CASSLDRVGYNSPLHF,NA,TRBJ1-6,TRBV5-4
TGTGCCAGCAGCAAAGTTGGGACGGGACAGGGGGAAAAGATGAGCAATCAGCCCCAGCATTTT,CASSKVGTGQGEKMSNQPQHF,NA,TRBJ1-5,TRBV21-1
TGTGCCAGTAGTCCCAATCTTCCGGGACAGGGGGTAAACGAGCAGTACTTC,CASSPNLPGQGVNEQYF,TRBD1,TRBJ2-7,TRBV19
TGCGCCAGCAGCCGGGGGGATTCAACTAATGAAAAACTGTTTTTT,CASSRGDSTNEKLFF,NA,TRBJ1-4,TRBV5-1
TGTGCCAGCAGCCCCCATCTGGGACAGGGGAACACTGAAGCTTTCTTT,CASSPHLGQGNTEAFF,TRBD1,TRBJ1-1,TRBV11-1
TGTGCCAGCAGCCAAATGCCGGACAGGACCTACGAGCAGTACTTC,CASSQMPDRTYEQYF,TRBD1,TRBJ2-7,TRBV3-1/TRBV3-2
TGCGCCAGCAGCATAGGGACTAGCGGGGGAACAAAGACCCAGTACTTC,CASSIGTSGGTKTQYF,TRBD2,TRBJ2-5,TRBV5-1